Listed below are T cell receptor beta chains from one sample, sequenced in a study of T cell responses to AZD1222 COVID-19 vaccine. Measured with immunoSEQ multiplex PCR; TCRdb has only the in-frame clones, and not every one. Of roughly 120,000 clones in the sample, roughly 90% are singletons; the top ten hold roughly 15%. The sequencing used peripheral blood, collected 28 days after the second AZD1222 dose. These receptors were collected from an adult who received the AZD1222 COVID-19 vaccine. Both conserved end residues are part of each CDR3. The order of the fields is clone size, V gene, D gene, J gene, CDR3 protein. The D gene is left open where the match is weak. The size field is filled for only some rows; it gives once, few, many or a size class.

>NA|TRBV4-2|TRBD2|TRBJ2-7
CASSRGTSGGQLSYEQYF
>NA|TRBV6-5|NA|TRBJ2-2
CASILNRNTGELFF
>once|TRBV5-1|NA|TRBJ2-3
CASSLEGGGTDTQYF
>NA|TRBV18|TRBD2|TRBJ2-7
CASSPASGSEHEQYF
>NA|TRBV24-1|NA|TRBJ2-2
CATSEGQNTGELFF
>NA|TRBV5-4|TRBD1|TRBJ2-1
CASSLEQGNYNEQFF
>NA|TRBV6-2/TRBV6-3|TRBD1|TRBJ2-4
CASSYSRTGSIPAKNIQYF
>NA|TRBV4-1|TRBD2|TRBJ2-3
CASSQEGAGETDTQYF
>NA|TRBV7-6|TRBD2|TRBJ2-3
CASSLALAGGSDTQYF
>once|TRBV29-1|NA|TRBJ1-2
CSVGDDSLYGYTF
>NA|TRBV12-3/TRBV12-4|NA|TRBJ1-2
CASSPGSGGYTF
>NA|TRBV27|NA|TRBJ2-2
CASSLSVGMVTGELFF
>NA|TRBV11-3|NA|TRBJ1-3
CASSRGSFSGNTIYF
>NA|TRBV28|TRBD2|TRBJ2-5
CASSLSLGLAGGQGLQETQYF
>NA|TRBV19|TRBD1|TRBJ2-1
CASSRPGTGGANEQFF
>NA|TRBV2|TRBD2|TRBJ2-1
CASSVAGGRNEQFF
>few|TRBV6-5|NA|TRBJ1-2
CASSWGRGGYGYTF